This T cell receptor beta chain was recorded in a study of T cells in narcolepsy. Overall study context: Patients with NT1 or NT2 and healthy control donors were enrolled.

Method: immunoSEQ multiplex PCR; TCRdb's copy keeps in-frame clones and lacks some. The sample yields about 24,000 clones, 65% to 90% seen once. With regard to this clone: Its antigen is unidentified. Relative to the germline gene, one junction end is altered; a read error may explain this. The sample contains more than one DNA sequence encoding this CDR3.

The germline V gene encodes CDR1 MNHNS and CDR2 SASEGT. The CDR3 has 12 residues. Points from the study as a whole: Reportedly, autoreactive clonotypes were serially detected in patients' blood but not controls'. Autoreactive HCRT-specific and TRIB2-specific clonotypes were marked in same-patient CSF-versus-blood CD4+ comparisons. In some patient and control memory CD4+ samples, autoreactive clones were absent.

The sample comprised memory (CD45RA-) CD4+ T cells from blood. The genes are TRBV6-1 and TRBJ1-4; D remains ambiguous. The sequence came from a human donor in good health. CDR3 protein: CASSEAREKLFF. The CDR3 coding sequence is TGTGCCAGCAGTGAGGCTCGAGAAAAACTGTTTTTC.